Here is one TCR beta chain with its context. Its antigen is currently unknown. This sample is drawn from a study of T cell responses to AZD1222 COVID-19 vaccine. Study-level findings and limits: With two AZD1222 doses given, Spike-specific TCR breadth and depth both rose. Within unmutated variant regions lay the reported targets of nearly half of spike-specific TCRs. Repertoires were collected only later (after the peak T cell response had occurred). Regions 160-218 and 743-854 held dominance among vaccine-associated CD4 TCRs, which spanned spike.

This CDR3 is 15 amino acids long. V shed 6 bases, J shed 5 bases, and the junction held 16 bases outside the gene matches. Germline V gene data show CDR1 as SQVTM and CDR2 as ANQGSEA. Some clones are missing from TCRdb's copy, which holds only in-frame ones; the method was immunoSEQ multiplex PCR. The sample has around 100,000 clones, about 83% seen once. The starting material was peripheral blood, obtained on day 0 of AZD1222 vaccination. The clonotype comes from an adult in good health. The gene calls are TRBV29-1 and TRBJ2-7; 7 nucleotides match TRBD1. The CDR3 bases are TGCAGCGTAGCAGACAGGGCATCGACGTTCCACGAGCAGTACTTC. It codes for CSVADRASTFHEQYF.